This entry is about one T cell receptor (beta chain). No antigen is known for it. The data were taken from a study of T cells expressing NK-cell markers. Points from the study as a whole: The leading position in the CD3+CD56-NKG2C+ fraction of several donors also went to these clonotypes.

The length of the CDR3 is 16 residues. In germline, CDR1 is SGHRS, CDR2 YFSETQ. Following a re-call of the 5' RACE reads, TCRdb has one entry per CDR3 protein and lacks DNA. Its listing shows about 550,000 distinct CDR3 sequences. Sequenced: blood T cells: a sorted CD56 or NKG2C T cell subset, CD4+ or CD8+ T cells, or bulk PBMC T cells (not recorded which). The chain is built from TRBV5-1 and TRBJ1-6. This TCR was recovered from a man aged 18 to 35 in good health. The CDR3 is CASSPLLFLYNSPLHF.